These 19 T cell receptor beta chains share one sample of origin, sequenced in a study of shared clonotypes between healthy human individuals. Produced via immunoSEQ multiplex PCR; TCRdb's table is partial and in-frame only. The data contain hundreds of thousands of clones, over 65% of them singletons. Source material: PBMCs. These receptors originate from a woman aged 40 to 50 in good health. Some clones in this sample may be carry-over from other donors' samples.

In its sample, this clone was seen once. The V call is TRBV4-3, the J call TRBJ1-2; 10 positions match TRBD1. The germline V gene encodes CDR1 LGHNA and CDR2 YSLEER. The CDR3 runs to 14 residues. V was clipped by 3 bases and J by 8 bases; unmatched bases: 6. CDR3 protein: CASSQSGQGIGYTF. CDR3 bases: TGCGCCAGCAGCCAGTCGGGACAGGGGATAGGCTACACCTTC.

This clone was counted between two and nine times. The CDR3 DNA reads as TGTGCCTGGAGTAGGGGACAGGCGGGCACCGGGGAGCTGTTTTTT. This translates into CAWSRGQAGTGELFF. This rearrangement joins TRBV30 to TRBJ2-2; 8 nucleotides match TRBD1. V gave up 2 bases and J gave up 4 bases; unmatched junction bases: 6. The CDR3 spans 15 residues. CDR1 is GTSNPN, CDR2 SVGIG, per germline (reference sequence).

The V gene is TRBV21-1, the J gene TRBJ2-5; TRBD1, as called in the table, went unchecked against the DNA. TRBV21-1 constitutes a pseudogene. The CDR3 runs 13 residues. CDR3 residues: CASRINDRATQYF. As DNA, the CDR3 is TGTGCCAGCAGGATCAATGACAGGGCGACCCAGTACTTC.

This chain connects TRBV30 to TRBJ1-2; D is undetermined. V gave up 4 bases and J gave up 3 bases, with 15 bases separating them. Germline V gives CDR1 GTSNPN, CDR2 SVGIG (reference sequence). The CDR3 loop spans 14 amino acids. The CDR3 coding sequence is TGTGCCTGGAAAGCCCAGGATTTCGACTATGGCTACACCTTC. Protein product: CAWKAQDFDYGYTF.

The chain is built from TRBV5-1 and TRBJ2-5, with a weak D call TRBD2 (5 bases). The CDR3 has 13 residues. Germline V lookup: CDR1 SGHRS, CDR2 YFSETQ. Between the trimmed V and J ends, which lost 4 bases and 9 bases, there was a span of 16 bases. The CDR3 sequence: CASSLTGSAAQYF. CDR3 in DNA: TGCGCCAGCAGCCTGACTGGGAGTGCAGCCCAGTACTTC.

This clone occurred once. J is TRBJ2-5 and V is TRBV18; D gene ambiguous. Trimming removed 6 bases at V and 2 bases at J, with 13 bases between. The length of the CDR3 is 14 residues. Germline V gives CDR1 KGHSH, CDR2 LQKENI. The CDR3 is CASSMGPGQETQYF. The CDR3 coding sequence is TGTGCCAGCTCGATGGGTCCTGGACAAGAGACCCAGTACTTC.

The chain has TRBV2 and TRBJ2-7; tentatively, D is TRBD2 (6 bases). The V gene's germline CDR1 is SNHLY and CDR2 FYNNEI. Between the trimmed V and J ends, which lost 3 bases and 8 bases, there was a span of 20 bases. There are 15 residues in the CDR3. CDR3 bases: TGTGCCAGCAGTGATAGTGCCGCGGAGGGTGGGAAGCAGTACTTC. It is translated as CASSDSAAEGGKQYF.

CDR3 in amino acids: CASSLSGGHGYTF. The CDR3 DNA sequence: TGTGCCAGCAGTTTATCCGGGGGTCATGGCTACACCTTC. V and J are TRBV27 and TRBJ1-2; the D gene is possibly TRBD1 (5 bases). Germline loops: CDR1 MNHEY, CDR2 SMNVEV (reference sequence). This CDR3 has 13 amino acids. The V end was cut by 0 bases, the J end by 6 bases, with 8 bases between.

The chain joins TRBV2 to TRBJ2-1, with 9 bases identical to TRBD1. Germline lookup yields CDR1 SNHLY and CDR2 FYNNEI. The V gene end was trimmed by 8 bases and the J gene end by 7 bases; junction bases not matched to a gene: 6. This CDR3 is built from 13 residues. CDR3 region: CASLRDRANEQFF. Written as DNA, the CDR3 is TGTGCCAGCCTCCGGGACAGGGCAAATGAGCAGTTCTTC.

This chain connects TRBV29-1 to TRBJ1-1, with a weak D call TRBD1 (5 bases). The CDR3 has 12 amino acids. Germline V gives CDR1 SQVTM, CDR2 ANQGSEA. Trimming cost V 1 base and J 3 bases, with 6 bases left between them. In DNA form, the CDR3 reads TGCAGCGTTGAAGGGGGGGACACTGAAGCTTTCTTT. Protein sequence: CSVEGGDTEAFF.

J is TRBJ2-7 and V is TRBV7-9; D is ambiguous. CDR1 and CDR2 from the germline V gene are SEHNR and FQNEAQ (reference sequence). V was shortened by 6 bases and J by 2 bases, with 8 bases between the two germline ends. The CDR3 spans 12 residues. The CDR3 sequence: CASSHSAYEQYF. CDR3 DNA: TGTGCCAGCAGTCACAGCGCCTACGAGCAGTACTTC.

The rearrangement links TRBV5-1 to TRBJ2-7; D possibly corresponds to TRBD2 (6 bases). Trimming took 4 bases from V and 2 from J, leaving 22 bases between them. Germline CDR1 and CDR2: SGHRS and YFSETQ. The CDR3 spans 17 residues. DNA for the CDR3: TGCGCCAGCAGCCCCAGGGACTCCGGGGGATTTACCTACGAGCAGTACTTC. Translation: CASSPRDSGGFTYEQYF.

This chain links TRBV9 with TRBJ2-1; 9 bases are a match to TRBD2. Germline V gene lookup returns CDR1 SGDLS and CDR2 YYNGEE. Trimming at V came to 2 bases and at J to 3 bases, leaving 6 bases not matched to a gene. This CDR3 spans 16 amino acids. Written as DNA, the CDR3 is TGTGCCAGCAGCGTTTCGGGACTAGCAGTCTACAATGAGCAGTTCTTC. It codes for CASSVSGLAVYNEQFF.

The chain has TRBV2 and TRBJ1-1, with a possible D match to TRBD1 (5 bases). V was pared by 6 bases and J by 3 bases, with 14 bases between. Per the germline V gene, CDR1 is SNHLY and CDR2 is FYNNEI. The length of the CDR3 is 14 residues. CDR3 loop: CASRNGGFDTEAFF. The CDR3 region has the DNA TGTGCCAGCAGGAACGGGGGGTTTGACACTGAAGCTTTCTTT.

The J gene is TRBJ1-2, the V gene TRBV5-6; D is uncertain. Trimming cost V 3 bases and J 4 bases, with 4 bases left between them. Germline CDR1 is SGHDT and CDR2 is YYEEEE. This CDR3 comprises 11 residues. CDR3 loop: CASSSLYGYTF. The CDR3 DNA sequence: TGTGCCAGCAGCTCCCTCTATGGCTACACCTTC.

Comments on this clone: This likely traces to a read error, being one base from a far larger clone. This sample includes further DNA sequences coding for the same CDR3. The genes are TRBV30 and TRBJ1-4; D is ambiguous. V gave up 0 bases and J gave up 8 bases, with 10 bases separating them. Germline lookup yields CDR1 GTSNPN and CDR2 SVGIG (reference sequence). The CDR3 consists of 13 residues. CDR3 residues: CAWSVNSNEKLFF. CDR3 DNA: TGTGCCTGGAGTGTAAATAGCAACGAAAAACTGTTTTTT.

V and J are TRBV28 and TRBJ2-7; perhaps TRBD1 as D (5 bases). From germline, CDR1 is MDHEN and CDR2 SYDVKM. The CDR3 sequence is 16 residues long. The V end was cut by 4 bases, the J end by 5 bases, with 21 bases between. Here the CDR3 DNA reads TGTGCCAGCAGTTATTCGGAGCTAGGGATAGGGGACGAGCAGTACTTC. Translation: CASSYSELGIGDEQYF.

V gene TRBV19 combines with J gene TRBJ2-7; 11 bases are a match to TRBD2. The V gene end was trimmed by 8 bases and the J gene end by 6 bases; junction bases not matched to a gene: 12. This CDR3 comprises 15 residues. The germline V gene has CDR1 LNHDA and CDR2 SQIVND (reference sequence). DNA for the CDR3: TGTGCCAGTCGGGCCCAACTAGCGGGAGCACCCGAGCAGTACTTC. This sequence encodes CASRAQLAGAPEQYF. Looking up the rest from reference TRBV19 and TRBJ2-7 gives the full variable domain: DGGITQSPKYLFRKEGQNVTLSCEQNLNHDAMYWYRQDPGQGLRLIYYSQIVNDFQKGDIAEGYSVSREKKESFPLTVTSAQKNPTAFYLCASRAQLAGAPEQYFGPGTRLTVT.

This clone was detected a few times. This chain joins TRBV29-1 and TRBJ2-3; D is unresolved. With 0 bases removed from V and 4 bases from J, the gap between germline ends came to 5 bases. The CDR3 loop spans 12 amino acids. Germline CDR1 is SQVTM and CDR2 is ANQGSEA. CDR3 nucleotide sequence: TGCAGCGTTGAAGATGGGGCAGATACGCAGTATTTT. Translated, it gives CSVEDGADTQYF.